The next 23 T cell receptor beta chains were all read from a single sample in a study of T cell responses to AZD1222 COVID-19 vaccine. Here immunoSEQ multiplex PCR was the method, and the copy in TCRdb shows in-frame clones only, minus some. Counted here are over 100,000 clones, approximately 91% occurring once; the ten biggest clones make up about 1%. The specimen comprised peripheral blood, sampled 28 days after the second AZD1222 dose. These receptors were taken from an adult who received the AZD1222 COVID-19 vaccine.

Note on this clone: This sample includes further DNA sequences coding for the same CDR3. The chain employs TRBV19 and TRBJ1-2; D is ambiguous. V lost 3 bases and J 5 bases, leaving 10 bases between the germline ends. The CDR3 length is 13 residues. CDR1 is LNHDA and CDR2 is SQIVND in the germline V gene (reference sequence). The CDR3 region has the DNA TGTGCCAGTAGTATCGGTACGGGGTATGGCTACACCTTC. This sequence encodes CASSIGTGYGYTF. Full variable domain (rest looked up from reference TRBV19 and TRBJ1-2): DGGITQSPKYLFRKEGQNVTLSCEQNLNHDAMYWYRQDPGQGLRLIYYSQIVNDFQKGDIAEGYSVSREKKESFPLTVTSAQKNPTAFYLCASSIGTGYGYTFGSGTRLTVV.

V is TRBV2 and J is TRBJ2-6; D gene unclear. The CDR3 runs to 17 residues. Germline assignment: CDR1 SNHLY and CDR2 FYNNEI. Trimming stripped 3 bases from V and 0 bases from J, with 12 bases between. CDR3 sequence (DNA): TGTGCCAGCAGTGACCGGCGGCGAAGCTCTGGGGCCAACGTCCTGACTTTC. Translated: CASSDRRRSSGANVLTF.

This rearrangement joins TRBV4-1 to TRBJ2-1; maybe TRBD1 (5 bases). V was shortened by 7 bases and J by 7 bases, with 8 bases between the two germline ends. Germline loops: CDR1 MGHRA, CDR2 YSYEKL. This CDR3 has 11 amino acids. CDR3 sequence: CASTRDNEQFF. As DNA, the CDR3 is TGCGCCAGCACCAGGGATAATGAGCAGTTCTTC.

This chain links TRBV19 with TRBJ2-2; D is unclear. This CDR3 region has 13 residues. The germline V and J ends were trimmed by 4 bases and 7 bases, with 10 bases remaining between them. Germline V CDR1 and CDR2: LNHDA, SQIVND (reference sequence). The DNA of the CDR3 is TGTGCCAGTAGTACCGTATTGGGCGGGGAGCTGTTTTTT. Translation: CASSTVLGGELFF.

This clone was picked up one time. The chain couples TRBV28 to TRBJ1-6; D ambiguous. CDR1 MDHEN and CDR2 SYDVKM come from the germline V gene. Trimming removed 5 bases at V and 5 bases at J, with 16 bases between. There are 16 residues in the CDR3. CDR3 bases: TGTGCCAGCAGTCTCTCCCATATAGAGGATAATTCACCCCTCCACTTT. It codes for CASSLSHIEDNSPLHF.

This rearrangement joins TRBV7-9 to TRBJ2-7; D is undetermined. CDR3 length: 12 amino acids. Looked up from germline, CDR1 is SEHNR and CDR2 is FQNEAQ (reference sequence). The V end was cut by 4 bases, the J end by 3 bases, with 7 bases between. The CDR3 bases are TGTGCCAGCAGCTCTTTATTCTACGAGCAGTACTTC. This gives the protein CASSSLFYEQYF.

This rearrangement joins TRBV6-2 or TRBV6-3 to TRBJ1-2, with TRBD1 as a possible D gene (5 bases). The germline V gene has CDR1 MNHEY and CDR2 SVGEGT. V lost 4 bases to trimming and J lost 4 bases, with 7 bases between them. The length of the CDR3 is 12 residues. The CDR3 DNA reads as TGTGCCAGCAGTTCGGGGCTCTATGGCTACACCTTC. This translates into CASSSGLYGYTF.

The chain carries TRBV3-1 (or the pseudogene TRBV3-2) and TRBJ1-6; 7 bases fit TRBD1. CDR3 length: 15 residues. Unmatched junction bases numbered 6, after V lost 4 bases and J lost 6 bases. The germline V gene encodes CDR1 LGHDT and CDR2 YNNKEL (reference sequence). The CDR3 here is CASSPGGGTNSPLHF. The CDR3 nucleotides read TGTGCCAGCAGCCCAGGAGGGGGCACTAATTCACCCCTCCACTTT.

The V call is TRBV5-1, the J call TRBJ2-2; D may be TRBD1 (6 bases). Trimming stripped 4 bases from V and 2 bases from J, with 9 bases between. The CDR3 is made up of 14 amino acids. Germline CDR1 and CDR2: SGHRS and YFSETQ. The DNA for the CDR3 is TGCGCCAGCAGCGTCGGGACAAACACCGGGGAGCTGTTTTTT. Translation: CASSVGTNTGELFF.

The V gene is TRBV27, the J gene TRBJ1-2, with TRBD1 matching over 8 bases. Per the germline V gene, CDR1 is MNHEY and CDR2 is SMNVEV (reference sequence). V lost 5 bases to trimming and J lost 2 bases; unmatched junction nucleotides: 4. This CDR3 is 14 amino acids long. CDR3 loop: CASSEGQGNYGYTF. Written as DNA, the CDR3 is TGTGCCAGCAGTGAAGGACAGGGCAACTATGGCTACACCTTC.

This clone was observed a single time. CDR3 amino acids: CASSQHTSGRWNEQFF. The DNA of the CDR3 is TGTGCCAGCAGCCAACATACTAGCGGGAGATGGAATGAGCAGTTCTTC. The V call is TRBV4-2, the J call TRBJ2-1, with TRBD2 matching over 11 bases. The V and J ends lost 2 bases and 7 bases, in that order; junction bases with no gene match: 7. Germline V CDR1 and CDR2: LGHNA, YNFKEQ. The CDR3 runs 16 residues.

The V call is TRBV6-2 or TRBV6-3, the J call TRBJ2-3; the D gene is possibly TRBD1 (5 bases). CDR3 length: 14 residues. Trimming shortened V by 6 bases and J by 2 bases, and 12 bases separated the two germline ends. Germline-derived CDR1 and CDR2 are MNHEY and SVGEGT. The DNA of the CDR3 is TGTGCCAGCAGCTTCAGGGAAATCACAGATACGCAGTATTTT. Its protein product is CASSFREITDTQYF.

The CDR3, as DNA: TGTGCCAGCAGGACCGGGATCTACTACGAGCAGTACTTC. Protein: CASRTGIYYEQYF. The chain is built from TRBV28 and TRBJ2-7; D is perhaps TRBD2 (5 bases). This CDR3 comprises 13 residues. With 6 bases removed from V and 3 bases from J, the gap between germline ends came to 12 bases. CDR1 and CDR2 from the germline V gene are MDHEN and SYDVKM. Together with reference TRBV28 and TRBJ2-7, the CDR3 gives the full variable domain: DVKVTQSSRYLVKRTGEKVFLECVQDMDHENMFWYRQDPGLGLRLIYFSYDVKMKEKGDIPEGYSVSREKKERFSLILESASTNQTSMYLCASRTGIYYEQYFGPGTRLTVT.

The rearrangement joins TRBV7-8 to TRBJ1-5, with D hard to call. Germline values: CDR1 SGHVS, CDR2 FQNEAQ. The CDR3 has 13 residues. V lost 1 base, J lost 7 bases, and 8 bases lay in between. CDR3 DNA sequence: TGTGCCAGCAGCTTAGAGTTCGGCCAGCCCCAGCATTTT. It encodes CASSLEFGQPQHF. Complete variable domain (other parts from reference TRBV7-8 and TRBJ1-5): GAGVSQSPRYKVAKRGQDVALRCDPISGHVSLFWYQQALGQGPEFLTYFQNEAQLDKSGLPSDRFFAERPEGSVSTLKIQRTQQEDSAVYLCASSLEFGQPQHFGDGTRLSIL.

V and J are TRBV5-5 and TRBJ2-5; D not resolved. Germline values: CDR1 SGHKS, CDR2 YYEKEE (reference sequence). Trimming cost V 4 bases and J 3 bases, with 10 bases left between them. CDR3 size: 13 residues. The CDR3 loop reads CASSPEVEETQYF. The CDR3 nucleotides are TGTGCCAGCAGCCCTGAGGTAGAAGAGACCCAGTACTTC.

This chain links TRBV5-1 with TRBJ1-2, with unresolved D. This CDR3 is built from 13 residues. Germline V gene data show CDR1 as SGHRS and CDR2 as YFSETQ. V was shortened by 0 bases and J by 2 bases, with 5 bases between the two germline ends. The CDR3 reads CASSLADNYGYTF. The CDR3 DNA reads as TGCGCCAGCAGCTTGGCGGACAACTATGGCTACACCTTC. The whole variable domain, filled in from reference TRBV5-1 and TRBJ1-2, reads KAGVTQTPRYLIKTRGQQVTLSCSPISGHRSVSWYQQTPGQGLQFLFEYFSETQRNKGNFPGRFSGRQFSNSRSEMNVSTLELGDSALYLCASSLADNYGYTFGSGTRLTVV.

V is TRBV9 and J is TRBJ2-1, with D perhaps matching TRBD2 (6 bases). Germline assignment: CDR1 SGDLS and CDR2 YYNGEE. V dropped 4 bases and J dropped 8 bases, with 19 bases sitting between them. The CDR3 length is 15 residues. DNA of the CDR3: TGTGCCAGCAGCCTAACTTGGGCTAGCGAGTATGAGCAGTTCTTC. Protein product: CASSLTWASEYEQFF. The full variable domain, with the rest looked up from reference TRBV9 and TRBJ2-1, is DSGVTQTPKHLITATGQRVTLRCSPRSGDLSVYWYQQSLDQGLQFLIQYYNGEERAKGNILERFSAQQFPDLHSELNLSSLELGDSALYFCASSLTWASEYEQFFGPGTRLTVL.

The chain carries TRBV11-2 and TRBJ2-7; TRBD1 matches 9 bases. V was pared by 4 bases and J by 7 bases, with 8 bases of the junction left unmatched. The CDR3 is made up of 14 amino acids. Germline loops: CDR1 SGHAT, CDR2 FQNNGV. The CDR3 loop is CASSSSGTGIEQYF. CDR3 sequence (DNA): TGTGCCAGCAGCTCGTCCGGGACAGGGATAGAGCAGTACTTC.

V is TRBV5-5 and J is TRBJ1-1, with D maybe TRBD1 (5 bases). The V gene's germline CDR1 is SGHKS and CDR2 YYEKEE (reference sequence). With 4 bases removed from V and 1 base from J, the gap between germline ends came to 11 bases. The CDR3 is made up of 14 amino acids. Here the CDR3 DNA reads TGTGCCAGCAGCATCCAGGGTGCGAACACTGAAGCTTTCTTT. This codes for CASSIQGANTEAFF.

V and J are TRBV5-6 and TRBJ2-1; D is perhaps TRBD1 (7 bases). Trimming left V 1 base short and J 13 bases short, with 24 bases between. The CDR3 has 16 amino acids. Germline CDR1 is SGHDT and CDR2 is YYEEEE. The CDR3 region is CASSLPSDPGGMKQFF. In nucleotides, the CDR3 is TGTGCCAGCAGCTTGCCCTCGGACCCAGGGGGGATGAAACAGTTCTTC.

About this clone itself: Other DNA sequences within the sample encode an identical CDR3. The V call is TRBV12-3 or TRBV12-4, the J call TRBJ1-1, with D unclear. The CDR3 is 13 residues long. V was trimmed by 1 base and J by 1 base, leaving 4 bases between them. CDR3 sequence (DNA): TGTGCCAGCAGTTTAGGTCCGAACACTGAAGCTTTCTTT. Encoded protein: CASSLGPNTEAFF.

The rearrangement uses TRBV9 and TRBJ1-2; 7 bases fit TRBD1. From germline, CDR1 is SGDLS and CDR2 YYNGEE. The CDR3 contains 13 residues. V shed 3 bases and J 8 bases; nucleotides not matched to a gene: 7. Here the CDR3 DNA reads TGTGCCAGCAGCGCTCGACAGGGTCGGGGCTACACCTTC. It translates to CASSARQGRGYTF.

Worth noting for this clone: Other nucleotide sequences in the sample specify the same CDR3. Here the CDR3 DNA reads TGCGCCAGCAGCTTGGGACCGAGCACAGATACGCAGTATTTT. Translating gives CASSLGPSTDTQYF. V usage is TRBV5-1 and J usage is TRBJ2-3; D gene uncertain. The V gene lost 0 bases and the J gene lost 0 bases, with 5 bases spanning the gap. Germline V lookup: CDR1 SGHRS, CDR2 YFSETQ. The CDR3 is 14 amino acids.